This T cell receptor beta chain was retrieved from a study of Ad26.COV2.S vaccination and SARS-CoV-2 variants. Only in-frame clones appear in the TCRdb table, and some are missing; sequencing was by immunoSEQ multiplex PCR. The table has some 330,000 clones, roughly 90% seen once. The treatment is: about 20 received Ad26.COV2.S at low or high dose, single or two shots; roughly five received placebo; per-sample allocation not given. Specimens were obtained on day 63 following the first vaccine or placebo injection. With 1 base removed from V and 7 bases from J, the gap between germline ends came to 7 bases. Germline CDR1 KGHDR, CDR2 SFDVKD. The CDR3 is 13 residues long.

The material sequenced was peripheral blood, taken in a trial of Ad26.COV2.S vaccine versus placebo. The chain couples TRBV24-1 to TRBJ2-1, with D hard to call. The source is a person between 18 and 65 years old who received the Ad26.COV2.S COVID-19 vaccine or a placebo. CDR3 DNA: TGTGCCACCAGTGATTTCGACCAAAATGAGCAGTTCTTC. It yields the protein CATSDFDQNEQFF.